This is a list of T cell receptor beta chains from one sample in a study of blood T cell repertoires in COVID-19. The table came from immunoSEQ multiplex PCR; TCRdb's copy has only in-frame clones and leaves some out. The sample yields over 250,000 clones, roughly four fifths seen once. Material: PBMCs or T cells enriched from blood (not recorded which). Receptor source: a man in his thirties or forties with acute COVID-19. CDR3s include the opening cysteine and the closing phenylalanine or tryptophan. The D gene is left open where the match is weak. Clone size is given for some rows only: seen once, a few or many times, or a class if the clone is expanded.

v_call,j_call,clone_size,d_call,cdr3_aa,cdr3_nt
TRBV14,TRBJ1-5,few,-,CASSQDQGGPQHF,TGTGCCAGCAGCCAAGATCAAGGAGGGCCCCAGCATTTT
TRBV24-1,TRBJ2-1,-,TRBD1,CATEDRGVSNEQFF,TGTGCCACTGAGGACAGGGGAGTGTCAAATGAGCAGTTCTTC
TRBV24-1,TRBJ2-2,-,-,CATSDLDSFTGELFF,TGTGCCACCAGTGACCTGGACAGTTTCACCGGGGAGCTGTTTTTT
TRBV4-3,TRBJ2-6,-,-,CASSQVGAWANVLTF,TGCGCCAGCAGCCAAGTGGGCGCTTGGGCCAACGTCCTGACTTTC
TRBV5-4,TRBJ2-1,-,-,CASSQGGPEQFF,TGTGCCAGCAGCCAAGGGGGACCTGAGCAGTTCTTC
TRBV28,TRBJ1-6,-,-,CASIGSHGNNSPLHF,TGTGCCAGCATTGGGTCCCACGGGAACAATTCACCCCTCCACTTT
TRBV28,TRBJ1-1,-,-,CASSITGTEAFF,TGTGCCAGCAGTATAACAGGGACTGAAGCTTTCTTT
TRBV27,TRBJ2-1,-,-,CASSLFGGSSYNEQFF,TGTGCCAGCAGTTTATTTGGGGGGAGCTCCTACAATGAGCAGTTCTTC
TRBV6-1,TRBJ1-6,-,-,CASSEAGRVIPNSPLHF,TGTGCCAGCAGTGAAGCCGGCAGGGTGATCCCTAATTCACCCCTCCACTTT
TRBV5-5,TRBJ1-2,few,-,CASSLVSRLETF,TGTGCCAGCAGCTTGGTTAGCAGACTAGAGACCTTC
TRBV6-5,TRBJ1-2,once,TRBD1,CASSDRDRGPDGYTF,TGTGCCAGCAGCGATCGGGACAGGGGGCCGGATGGCTACACCTTC
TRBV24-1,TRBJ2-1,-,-,CATSDLRDSSSYNEQFF,TGTGCCACCAGTGATTTGCGGGACTCGAGCTCCTACAATGAGCAGTTCTTC
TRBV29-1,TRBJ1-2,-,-,CSVDWPYYGYTF,TGCAGCGTTGATTGGCCATACTATGGCTACACCTTC
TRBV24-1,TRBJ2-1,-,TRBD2,CATSELAGGSHNEQFF,TGTGCCACCAGTGAGTTAGCGGGAGGTAGCCACAATGAGCAGTTCTTC
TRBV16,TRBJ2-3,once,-,CASSQSRADTQYF,TGTGCCAGCAGCCAATCACGCGCAGATACGCAGTATTTT
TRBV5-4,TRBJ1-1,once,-,CASSLGGYTEEAFF,TGTGCCAGCAGCTTGGGAGGTTATACGGAGGAAGCTTTCTTT
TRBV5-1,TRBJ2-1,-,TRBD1,CASSLLQQGGNEQFF,TGCGCCAGCAGCTTGCTCCAACAGGGGGGAAATGAGCAGTTCTTC
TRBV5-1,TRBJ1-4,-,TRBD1,CASSPGQRHEKLFF,TGCGCCAGCAGCCCGGGACAGCGCCATGAAAAACTGTTTTTT
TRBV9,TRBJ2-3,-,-,CASSVDPGVTDTQYF,TGTGCCAGCAGCGTAGATCCAGGGGTCACAGATACGCAGTATTTT
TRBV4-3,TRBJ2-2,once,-,CASSQDLGAWGGTGELFF,TGCGCCAGCAGCCAAGATCTGGGGGCTTGGGGAGGGACCGGGGAGCTGTTTTTT
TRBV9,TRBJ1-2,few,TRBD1,CASSVTGGADYGYTF,TGTGCCAGCAGCGTAACAGGGGGCGCGGACTATGGCTACACCTTC
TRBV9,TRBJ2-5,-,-,CASSPNQETQYF,TGTGCCAGCAGCCCCAATCAAGAGACCCAGTACTTC
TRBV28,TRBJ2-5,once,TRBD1,CASSLIGGSYQETQYF,TGTGCCAGCAGTTTAATAGGGGGCTCTTACCAAGAGACCCAGTACTTC
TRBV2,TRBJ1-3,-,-,CASSEESGRGNTIYF,TGTGCCAGCAGTGAAGAGTCCGGGAGGGGAAACACCATATATTTT
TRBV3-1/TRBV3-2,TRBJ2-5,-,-,CASSQFQGAETQYF,TGTGCCAGCAGCCAATTTCAGGGTGCGGAGACCCAGTACTTC
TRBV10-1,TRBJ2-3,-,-,CASSENPRGVTDTQYF,TGCGCCAGCAGTGAGAACCCGCGGGGCGTCACAGATACGCAGTATTTT
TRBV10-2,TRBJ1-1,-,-,CASSALSNTEAFF,TGCGCCAGCAGTGCTTTATCGAACACTGAAGCTTTCTTT
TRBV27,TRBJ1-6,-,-,CASSWAGFQISPLHF,TGTGCCAGCAGTTGGGCAGGTTTCCAAATTTCACCCCTCCACTTT
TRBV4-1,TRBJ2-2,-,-,CASSQDQGGAGTGELFF,TGCGCCAGCAGCCAAGATCAAGGAGGGGCTGGCACCGGGGAGCTGTTTTTT
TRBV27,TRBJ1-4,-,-,CASSSSGLGEKLFF,TGTGCCAGCAGTTCCTCAGGGTTAGGGGAAAAACTGTTTTTT
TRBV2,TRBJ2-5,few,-,CASSVGDHSETQYF,TGTGCCAGCAGTGTAGGGGATCACTCGGAGACCCAGTACTTC
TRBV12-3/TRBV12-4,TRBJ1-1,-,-,CASKDLDRVAFF,TGTGCCAGCAAGGACTTGGACAGAGTAGCTTTCTTT
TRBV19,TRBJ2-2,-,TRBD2,CATTGLAGGSTGELFF,TGTGCCACTACGGGACTAGCGGGAGGTAGTACCGGGGAGCTGTTTTTT
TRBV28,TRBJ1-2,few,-,CASSLGWGPDYGYTF,TGTGCCAGCAGTTTAGGCTGGGGCCCCGACTATGGCTACACCTTC
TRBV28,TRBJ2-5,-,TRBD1,CASNIGGQGAEETQYF,TGTGCCAGCAATATCGGGGGACAGGGGGCGGAAGAGACCCAGTACTTC